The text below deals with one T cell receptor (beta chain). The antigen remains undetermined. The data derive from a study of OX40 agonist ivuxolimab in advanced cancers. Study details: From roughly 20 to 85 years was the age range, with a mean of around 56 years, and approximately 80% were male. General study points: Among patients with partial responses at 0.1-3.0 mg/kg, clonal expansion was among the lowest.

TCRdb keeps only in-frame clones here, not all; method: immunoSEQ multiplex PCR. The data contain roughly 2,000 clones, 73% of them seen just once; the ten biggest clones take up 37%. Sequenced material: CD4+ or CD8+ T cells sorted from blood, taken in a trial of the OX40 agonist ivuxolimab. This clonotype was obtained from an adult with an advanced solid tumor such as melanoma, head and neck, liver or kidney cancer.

CDR3 protein: CASSYGAALNTEAFF. DNA for the CDR3: TGTGCCAGCAGTTACGGGGCGGCTTTGAACACTGAAGCTTTCTTT. This sequence joins TRBV6-5 and TRBJ1-1, with D perhaps TRBD1 (5 bases). The CDR3 sequence is 15 residues long. Trimming pared 2 bases from V and 0 bases from J, leaving 10 bases between. CDR1 and CDR2 from the germline V gene are MNHEY and SVGAGI.